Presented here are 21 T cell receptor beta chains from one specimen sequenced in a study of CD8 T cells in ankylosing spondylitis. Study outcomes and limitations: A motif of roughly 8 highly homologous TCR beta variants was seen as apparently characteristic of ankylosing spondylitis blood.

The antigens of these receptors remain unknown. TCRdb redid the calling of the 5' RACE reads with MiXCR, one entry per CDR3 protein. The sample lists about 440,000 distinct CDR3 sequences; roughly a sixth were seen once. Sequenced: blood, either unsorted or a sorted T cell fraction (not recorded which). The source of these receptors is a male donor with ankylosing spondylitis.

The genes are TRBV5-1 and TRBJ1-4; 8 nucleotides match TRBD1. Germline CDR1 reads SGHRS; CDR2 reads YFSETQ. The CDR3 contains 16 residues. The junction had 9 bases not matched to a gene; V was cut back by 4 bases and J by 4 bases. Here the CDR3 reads CASSGQGSLGNEKLFF. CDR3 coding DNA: TGCGCCAGCAGCGGACAGGGTTCTCTTGGTAATGAAAAACTGTTTTTT.

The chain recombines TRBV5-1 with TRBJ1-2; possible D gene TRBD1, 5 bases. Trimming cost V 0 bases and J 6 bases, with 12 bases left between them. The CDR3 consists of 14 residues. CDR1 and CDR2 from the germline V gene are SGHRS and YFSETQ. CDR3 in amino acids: CASSLEGTTNGYTF. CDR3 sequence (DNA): TGCGCCAGCAGCTTGGAGGGGACGACAAATGGCTACACCTTC.

CDR3 loop: CASSWTGDYGYTF. The CDR3 DNA reads TGTGCCAGCAGTTGGACAGGGGACTATGGCTACACCTTC. J is TRBJ1-2 and V is TRBV6-6, with 9 nucleotides matching TRBD1. The CDR3 has 13 amino acids. Germline loops: CDR1 MNHNY, CDR2 SVGAGI (reference sequence). J was trimmed by 3 bases and V by 4 bases; bases with no gene match: 0.

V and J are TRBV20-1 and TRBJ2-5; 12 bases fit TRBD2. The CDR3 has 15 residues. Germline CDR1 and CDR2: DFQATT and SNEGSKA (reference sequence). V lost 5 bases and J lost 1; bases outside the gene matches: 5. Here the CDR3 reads CSAPSGGAIQETQYF. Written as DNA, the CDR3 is TGCAGTGCTCCTAGCGGGGGGGCCATCCAAGAGACCCAGTACTTC.

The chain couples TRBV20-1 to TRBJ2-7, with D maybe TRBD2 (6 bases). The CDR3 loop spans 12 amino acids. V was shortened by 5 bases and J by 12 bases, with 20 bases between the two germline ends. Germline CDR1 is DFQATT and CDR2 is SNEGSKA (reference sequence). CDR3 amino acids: CSALTRDSRSYF. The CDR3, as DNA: TGCAGTGCTTTGACAAGGGACTCCCGGTCGTACTTC.

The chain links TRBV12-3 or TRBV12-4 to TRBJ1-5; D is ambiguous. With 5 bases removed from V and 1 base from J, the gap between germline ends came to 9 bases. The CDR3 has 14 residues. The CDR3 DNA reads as TGTGCCAGCAGTCTTATGCGGAGCAATCAGCCCCAGCATTTT. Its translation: CASSLMRSNQPQHF.

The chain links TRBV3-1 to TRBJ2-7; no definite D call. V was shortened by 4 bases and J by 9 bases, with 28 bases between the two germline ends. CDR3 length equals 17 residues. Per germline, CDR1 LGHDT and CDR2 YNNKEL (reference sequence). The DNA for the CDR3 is TGTGCCAGCAGCCCCCTTGGCACAGACTGGAATGTACGAGGGCAGTACTTC. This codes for CASSPLGTDWNVRGQYF.

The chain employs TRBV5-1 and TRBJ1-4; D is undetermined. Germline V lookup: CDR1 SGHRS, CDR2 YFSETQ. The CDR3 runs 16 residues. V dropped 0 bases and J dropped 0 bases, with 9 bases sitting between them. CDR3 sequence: CASSLVVGATNEKLFF. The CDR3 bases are TGCGCCAGCAGCTTGGTAGTGGGTGCAACTAATGAAAAACTGTTTTTT. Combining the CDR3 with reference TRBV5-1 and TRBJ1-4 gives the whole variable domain KAGVTQTPRYLIKTRGQQVTLSCSPISGHRSVSWYQQTPGQGLQFLFEYFSETQRNKGNFPGRFSGRQFSNSRSEMNVSTLELGDSALYLCASSLVVGATNEKLFFGSGTQLSVL.

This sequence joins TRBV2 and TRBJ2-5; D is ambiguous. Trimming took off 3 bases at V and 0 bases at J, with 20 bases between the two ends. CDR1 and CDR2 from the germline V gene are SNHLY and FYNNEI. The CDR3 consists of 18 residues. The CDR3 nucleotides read TGTGCCAGCAGTGATTTGGCCTTGCCAGGAAAGTACCAAGAGACCCAGTACTTC. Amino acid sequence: CASSDLALPGKYQETQYF.

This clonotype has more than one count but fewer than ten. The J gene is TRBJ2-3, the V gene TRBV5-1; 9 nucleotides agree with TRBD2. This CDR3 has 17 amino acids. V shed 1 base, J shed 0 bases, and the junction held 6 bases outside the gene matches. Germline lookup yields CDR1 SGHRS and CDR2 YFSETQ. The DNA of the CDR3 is TGCGCCAGCAGCTTGTTCTCTAGCGGGACTAGCACAGATACGCAGTATTTT. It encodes CASSLFSSGTSTDTQYF.

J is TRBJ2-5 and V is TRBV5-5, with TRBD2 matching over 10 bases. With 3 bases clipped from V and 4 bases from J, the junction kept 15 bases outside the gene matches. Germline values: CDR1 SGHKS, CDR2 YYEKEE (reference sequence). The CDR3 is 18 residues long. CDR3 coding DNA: TGTGCCAGCAGCTGGGGGCCTAGCGGGAGAGGTGAGGGAGAGACCCAGTACTTC. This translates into CASSWGPSGRGEGETQYF. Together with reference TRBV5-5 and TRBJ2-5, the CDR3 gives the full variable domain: DAGVTQSPTHLIKTRGQQVTLRCSPISGHKSVSWYQQVLGQGPQFIFQYYEKEERGRGNFPDRFSARQFPNYSSELNVNALLLGDSALYLCASSWGPSGRGEGETQYFGPGTRLLVL.

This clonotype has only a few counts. CDR3 coding DNA: TGCAGCGCAGAGGGGGAGGTCTCCTACAATGAGCAGTTCTTC. Translation: CSAEGEVSYNEQFF. J is TRBJ2-1 and V is TRBV29-1; the D gene could be TRBD1 or TRBD2 (6 bases each). Germline CDR1 and CDR2: SQVTM and ANQGSEA. With 7 bases removed from V and 0 bases from J, the gap between germline ends came to 13 bases. The CDR3 covers 14 residues.

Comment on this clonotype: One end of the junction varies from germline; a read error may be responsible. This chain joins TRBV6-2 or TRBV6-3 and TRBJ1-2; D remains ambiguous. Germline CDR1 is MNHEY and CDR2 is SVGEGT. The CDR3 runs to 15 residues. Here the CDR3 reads CPSSYWRGDDYGYTF. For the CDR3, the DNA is TGTCCCAGCAGTTACTGGCGGGGTGACGACTATGGCTACACCTTC.

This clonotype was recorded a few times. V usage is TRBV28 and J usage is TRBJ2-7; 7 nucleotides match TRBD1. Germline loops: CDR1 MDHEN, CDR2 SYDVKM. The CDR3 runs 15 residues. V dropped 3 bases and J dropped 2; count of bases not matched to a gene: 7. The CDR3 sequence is CASSFRDRPTYEQYF. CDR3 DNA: TGTGCCAGCAGTTTCCGGGACAGACCCACCTACGAGCAGTACTTC.

The CDR3 nucleotides are TGTGCCAGCAGCCTAAAACCCCTTTTAGCGGGAGGGCCACTCTACGAGCAGTACTTC. Encoded protein: CASSLKPLLAGGPLYEQYF. The rearrangement links TRBV7-3 to TRBJ2-7, with 11 bases that match TRBD2. The length of the CDR3 is 19 residues. Germline assignment: CDR1 SGHTA and CDR2 FQGTGA. Losses at the gene ends were 5 bases for V and 3 bases for J; bases not matched to a gene: 18.

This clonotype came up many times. In DNA form, the CDR3 reads TGTGCCAGCGTTGGGGGGGGGGCGAGGAAGCAGTTCTTC. Protein sequence: CASVGGGARKQFF. This sequence joins TRBV6-2 or TRBV6-3 and TRBJ2-1; a possible D gene is TRBD2 (7 bases). Looked up from germline, CDR1 is MNHEY and CDR2 is SVGEGT. The CDR3 loop spans 13 amino acids. V was clipped by 8 bases and J by 11 bases, with 19 bases between them.

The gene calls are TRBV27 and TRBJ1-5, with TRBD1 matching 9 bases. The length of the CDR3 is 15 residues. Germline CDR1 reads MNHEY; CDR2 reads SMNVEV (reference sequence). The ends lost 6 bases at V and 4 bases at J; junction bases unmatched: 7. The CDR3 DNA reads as TGTGCCAGCAGCAAGGGGACAGGGAGAAATCAGCCCCAGCATTTT. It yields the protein CASSKGTGRNQPQHF.

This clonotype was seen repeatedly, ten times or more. The DNA for the CDR3 is TGTGCCAGCAGTAAAACCCCCCCGACAGGGCGGTCGGGGAACACTGAAGCTTTCTTT. It encodes CASSKTPPTGRSGNTEAFF. The rearrangement uses TRBV27 and TRBJ1-1; the match to TRBD1 covers 7 bases. The CDR3 covers 19 residues. V was pared by 5 bases and J by 1 base, with 19 bases of the junction left unmatched. The V gene's germline CDR1 is MNHEY and CDR2 SMNVEV (reference sequence).

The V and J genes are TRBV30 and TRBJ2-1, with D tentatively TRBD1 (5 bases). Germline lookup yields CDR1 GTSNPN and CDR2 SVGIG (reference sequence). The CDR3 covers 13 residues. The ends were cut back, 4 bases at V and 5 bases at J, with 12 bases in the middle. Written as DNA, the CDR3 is TGTGCCTGGAAGGGGCCACCCCACAATGAGCAGTTCTTC. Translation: CAWKGPPHNEQFF.

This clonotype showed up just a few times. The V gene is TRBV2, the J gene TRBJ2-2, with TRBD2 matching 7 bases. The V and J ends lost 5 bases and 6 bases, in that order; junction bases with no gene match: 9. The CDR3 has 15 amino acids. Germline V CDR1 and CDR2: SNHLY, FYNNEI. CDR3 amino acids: CASSSAGPLSGELFF. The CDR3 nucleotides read TGTGCCAGCAGTTCAGCGGGACCTTTATCCGGGGAGCTGTTTTTT.

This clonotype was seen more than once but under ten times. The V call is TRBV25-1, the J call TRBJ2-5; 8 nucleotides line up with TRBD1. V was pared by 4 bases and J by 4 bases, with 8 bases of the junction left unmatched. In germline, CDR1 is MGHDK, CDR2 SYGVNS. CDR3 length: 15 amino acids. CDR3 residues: CASSGRQGLGETQYF. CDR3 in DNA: TGTGCCAGCAGTGGGAGACAGGGGTTAGGAGAGACCCAGTACTTC.